This TCR beta chain was obtained from a study of cytomegalovirus exposure and HLA in healthy donors. V was trimmed by 8 bases and J by 0 bases, leaving 14 bases between them. CDR1 is SEHNR, CDR2 FQNEAQ, per germline (reference sequence). This CDR3 contains 14 residues. This clone turned up a few times. It was with 60 Vbeta and 13 Jbeta primers that the PCR ran. Libraries were prepared by immunoSEQ multiplex PCR; TCRdb keeps only in-frame clonotypes and omits some of them. The sample records roughly 130,000 clones, around 80% being singletons. The sequencing input was PBMCs. This clonotype originated in a man aged 30 to 39 in good health and CMV-seronegative. This chain connects TRBV7-9 to TRBJ2-7; D unresolved. CDR3 sequence (DNA): TGTGCCAGCGCGCTTGGGCAGAGCTCCTACGAGCAGTACTTC. Residues: CASALGQSSYEQYF.